The entry that follows covers one T cell receptor (beta chain) sequence. This entry belongs to a study of blood T cell repertoires in COVID-19. TCRdb keeps only in-frame clones here, not all; method: immunoSEQ multiplex PCR. The sample includes about 74,000 clones, under 95% of them seen just once. Germline V gives CDR1 LNHNV, CDR2 YYDKDF (reference sequence). V lost 4 bases and J lost 7, with 10 bases in between. The CDR3 is 12 amino acids. Sequencing was done on a sample of peripheral blood. The source of this sequence is a human donor in a cohort sampled during active COVID-19. The chain couples TRBV15 to TRBJ2-5; D is unclear. CDR3 DNA sequence: TGTGCCACCAGCAACCCACCCGGGACCCAGTACTTC. Translation: CATSNPPGTQYF.